Presented here are 15 T cell receptor beta chains from one specimen sequenced in a study of OX40 agonist ivuxolimab in advanced cancers. Generated by immunoSEQ multiplex PCR, the TCRdb table keeps only in-frame clones and is missing some. Here the sample spans tens of thousands of clones, approximately 78% being singletons. This specimen consisted of CD4+ or CD8+ T cells sorted from blood, obtained in a trial of the OX40 agonist ivuxolimab. Receptors were obtained from an adult with an advanced solid tumor such as melanoma, head and neck, liver or kidney cancer.

The CDR3 region is CASSLFGGPNTEAFF. The DNA of the CDR3 is TGTGCCAGCAGTTTATTCGGGGGCCCCAACACTGAAGCTTTCTTT. The genes are TRBV27 and TRBJ1-1; tentative D call: TRBD1 (6 bases). Germline V gives CDR1 MNHEY, CDR2 SMNVEV (reference sequence). The ends were cut back, 1 base at V and 2 bases at J, with 11 bases in the middle. This CDR3 region has 15 residues.

Of note for this clone: This clone may be a read error of a much larger clone one base away. The chain combines TRBV7-9 with TRBJ1-5, with D possibly being TRBD1 (5 bases). This CDR3 spans 13 amino acids. The V gene's germline CDR1 is SEHNR and CDR2 FQNEAQ (reference sequence). Trimming stripped 5 bases from V and 6 bases from J, with 11 bases between. The DNA for the CDR3 is TGTGCCAGCAGCGCAACAGGTGGTCAGCCCCAGCATTTT. Translating gives CASSATGGQPQHF.

The J gene is TRBJ2-7, the V gene TRBV15; D unresolved. Trimming removed 4 bases from V and 5 bases from J, with 9 bases in between. The CDR3 consists of 12 residues. CDR1 is LNHNV, CDR2 YYDKDF, per germline (reference sequence). CDR3 loop: CATSKSGHEQYF. Written as DNA, the CDR3 is TGTGCCACCAGCAAGTCAGGCCACGAGCAGTACTTC. Full variable domain (remainder filled in from reference TRBV15 and TRBJ2-7): DAMVIQNPRYQVTQFGKPVTLSCSQTLNHNVMYWYQQKSSQAPKLLFHYYDKDFNNEADTPDNFQSRRPNTSFCFLDIRSPGLGDTAMYLCATSKSGHEQYFGPGTRLTVT.

Only one count was recorded for this clone. V and J are TRBV11-2 and TRBJ1-4, with D perhaps TRBD1 (6 bases). V was clipped by 8 bases and J by 2 bases, with 9 bases between them. Germline CDR1 reads SGHAT; CDR2 reads FQNNGV. The CDR3 totals 13 residues. CDR3 sequence: CASGGRTNEKLFF. In nucleotides, the CDR3 is TGTGCCAGCGGGGGCCGGACTAATGAAAAACTGTTTTTT.

V gene TRBV19 combines with J gene TRBJ1-1; no clear D. V was trimmed by 3 bases and J by 4 bases, leaving 9 bases between them. The CDR3 is made up of 13 amino acids. Germline values: CDR1 LNHDA, CDR2 SQIVND (reference sequence). The CDR3 sequence is CASSMDRGTEAFF. DNA of the CDR3: TGTGCCAGTAGTATGGACCGGGGCACTGAAGCTTTCTTT. Filled out from reference TRBV19 and TRBJ1-1, the complete variable domain reads DGGITQSPKYLFRKEGQNVTLSCEQNLNHDAMYWYRQDPGQGLRLIYYSQIVNDFQKGDIAEGYSVSREKKESFPLTVTSAQKNPTAFYLCASSMDRGTEAFFGQGTRLTVV.

V usage is TRBV30 and J usage is TRBJ1-5; no definite D call. V lost 1 base and J lost 1, with 8 bases in between. CDR1 GTSNPN and CDR2 SVGIG come from the germline V gene (reference sequence). The CDR3 totals 14 residues. The CDR3 sequence is CAWSGQISNQPQHF. CDR3 nucleotide sequence: TGTGCCTGGAGTGGGCAGATCAGCAATCAGCCCCAGCATTTT.

The rearrangement uses TRBV5-1 and TRBJ1-6, with unresolved D. The CDR3 sequence is 16 residues long. Germline CDR1 is SGHRS and CDR2 is YFSETQ. V lost 1 base and J lost 0, with 8 bases in between. The CDR3 here is CASSLKGDSYNSPLHF. The CDR3 DNA reads TGCGCCAGCAGCTTGAAAGGAGACTCCTATAATTCACCCCTCCACTTT.

The chain carries TRBV19 and TRBJ1-5; TRBD1 is a possible D gene (6 bases). The CDR3 has 15 amino acids. V was pared by 5 bases and J by 5 bases, with 16 bases between. Germline lookup yields CDR1 LNHDA and CDR2 SQIVND (reference sequence). Written as DNA, the CDR3 is TGTGCCAGTAGTCCCTATGGGGGCGCGTATCAGCCCCAGCATTTT. It translates to CASSPYGGAYQPQHF. Supplemented by reference TRBV19 and TRBJ1-5, the full variable domain reads DGGITQSPKYLFRKEGQNVTLSCEQNLNHDAMYWYRQDPGQGLRLIYYSQIVNDFQKGDIAEGYSVSREKKESFPLTVTSAQKNPTAFYLCASSPYGGAYQPQHFGDGTRLSIL.

This clone was found a few times. This chain uses TRBV28 with TRBJ2-7; D possibly matches TRBD1 or TRBD2 (5 bases each). This CDR3 is 14 amino acids long. Germline CDR1 MDHEN, CDR2 SYDVKM. Trimming removed 6 bases from V and 1 base from J, with 13 bases in between. The CDR3, as DNA: TGTGCCAGCAGGAGGGACGTAGGATCCTACGAGCAGTACGTC. Encoded protein: CASRRDVGSYEQYV.

Turning to this clone: This same CDR3 is encoded by further DNA sequences in the sample. The V call is TRBV5-1, the J call TRBJ1-3; TRBD1 is a possible D gene (5 bases). The CDR3 contains 15 residues. Germline CDR1 is SGHRS and CDR2 is YFSETQ. Trimming took off 3 bases at V and 0 bases at J, with 10 bases between the two ends. Here the CDR3 reads CASSSTAYSGNTIYF. The CDR3 region has the DNA TGCGCCAGCAGCTCGACAGCGTACTCTGGAAACACCATATATTTT.

The rearrangement uses TRBV21-1 and TRBJ2-6; TRBD2, the table's D call, was not compared with the DNA. TRBV21-1 is flagged as a pseudogene. This CDR3 comprises 18 residues. The CDR3: CASSKGGDCPQKINVLTF. For the CDR3, the DNA is TGTGCCAGCAGCAAAGGCGGGGATTGTCCTCAAAAGATTAACGTCCTGACTTTC.

The chain recombines TRBV7-2 with TRBJ2-5; TRBD2 might be the D (6 bases). CDR3 size: 16 residues. Between the trimmed V and J ends, which lost 1 base and 7 bases, there was a span of 19 bases. The germline CDR1 and CDR2 sequences are SGHTA and FQGNSA. This CDR3 is CASSLGSGGASGTQYF. The CDR3 coding sequence is TGTGCCAGCAGCTTAGGATCCGGGGGTGCGAGCGGGACCCAGTACTTC.

A word on this clone: Additional DNA sequences in this sample encode the identical CDR3. The chain combines TRBV18 with TRBJ2-1; D ambiguous. V was pared by 3 bases and J by 7 bases, with 10 bases between. The V gene's germline CDR1 is KGHSH and CDR2 LQKENI. The CDR3 loop spans 13 amino acids. CDR3 residues: CASSPDRHNEQFF. The CDR3 region has the DNA TGTGCCAGCTCACCGGACCGGCATAATGAGCAGTTCTTC.

This sequence joins TRBV19 and TRBJ1-4, with D maybe TRBD1 (5 bases). V was cut by 7 bases and J by 0 bases, with 9 bases left in between. The V gene's germline CDR1 is LNHDA and CDR2 SQIVND (reference sequence). This CDR3 is 14 amino acids long. CDR3 loop: CASKKGSTNEKLFF. CDR3 sequence (DNA): TGTGCCAGTAAAAAGGGGTCAACTAATGAAAAACTGTTTTTT.

The chain employs TRBV18 and TRBJ2-2; tentative D call: TRBD2 (7 bases). The CDR3 length is 15 residues. From germline, CDR1 is KGHSH and CDR2 LQKENI. The V end lost 3 bases, the J end lost 2 bases, and 10 bases lay between the germline ends. CDR3 nucleotide sequence: TGTGCCAGCTCACCCGGGGGGCGAAACACCGGGGAGCTGTTTTTT. Translated: CASSPGGRNTGELFF.